This TCR beta chain was observed in a study of Graves' ophthalmopathy and Graves' hyperthyroidism. General observations from the study: Researchers report that a 13-signature model separated ophthalmopathy from stable hyperthyroidism, posting almost 90% sensitivity and about 80% specificity. Blood contained most expanded thyroid clonotypes exceeding 0.001 frequency.

The CDR3 runs 14 residues. Germline loops: CDR1 MNHEY, CDR2 SMNVEV (reference sequence). The V end was cut by 5 bases, the J end by 7 bases, with 18 bases between. Scientists amplified the TCR beta CDR3 regions from RNA transcripts. The first round was an RT-PCR with HTBI primers, and the second round was a multiplex PCR. MiXCR was run by TCRdb on the multiplex PCR reads, yielding one entry per CDR3 protein. The table shows 620,000 or so distinct CDR3 sequences, with about 20% occurring only once. Exclusion applied to patients with other autoimmune diseases, uncontrolled infections, pregnancy or lactation. This clonotype was picked up many times. The antigen remains undetermined.

The specimen was peripheral blood. The clonotype originates from a woman aged 18-29 years with stable Graves' hyperthyroidism. Some clones in this sample may be carry-over from other donors' samples. This chain links TRBV27 with TRBJ2-7, with D tentatively TRBD1 or TRBD2 (5 bases each). In nucleotides, the CDR3 is TGTGCCAGCAGTCCCCTGGGGGATCCTGGGGAGCAGTACTTC. Its translation is CASSPLGDPGEQYF.